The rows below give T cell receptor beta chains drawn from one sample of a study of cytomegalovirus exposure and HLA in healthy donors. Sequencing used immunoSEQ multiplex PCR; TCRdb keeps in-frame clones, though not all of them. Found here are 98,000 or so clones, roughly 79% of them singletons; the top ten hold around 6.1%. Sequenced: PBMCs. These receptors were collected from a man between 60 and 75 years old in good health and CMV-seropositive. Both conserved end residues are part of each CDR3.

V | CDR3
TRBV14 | CASSPKAGDEQFF
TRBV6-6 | CASSRSGSSYNEQFF
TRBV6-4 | CASSVLAGGPSNEQFF
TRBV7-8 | CASSTTGLASVYTQYF
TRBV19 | CASRAGTGYTDTQYF
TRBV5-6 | CASSYGDGYTF
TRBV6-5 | CASSLTGSTEAFF
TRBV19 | CASSMSWTTSRTGANVLTF
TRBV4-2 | CASSQEVSGGEYEQYF
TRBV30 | CAWSNQGSSGGYTF
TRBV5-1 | CASSLGSGGAQETQYF
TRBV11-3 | CASSSRGSSSEQFF
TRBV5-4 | CASSYGQGATGELFF
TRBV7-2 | CASSSGPSVPSQYF
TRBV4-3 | CASSQGAGGPAGELFF
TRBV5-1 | CASSTDRGNSPLHF
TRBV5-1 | CASSFLREGTEAFF
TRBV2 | CAGLVRETQYF
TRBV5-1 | CASSFTQGRTEAFF
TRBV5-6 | CASSLRTAPFPYEQYF
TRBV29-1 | CRVGGVGNTEAFF
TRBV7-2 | CASSRDRGFNQPQHF
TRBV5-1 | CASSLRTSGGVYQETQYF
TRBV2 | CASSDGDRGLPQHF
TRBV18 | CASSRLRDPDEQFF
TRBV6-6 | CASSLGSGNEQFF
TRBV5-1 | CASSLGQGTDEQFF